This section outlines one T cell receptor (beta chain) sequence together with its context. Adults between roughly 18 and 95 years of age took part from 24 US areas. Before being deemed recovered, Cohort 3 donors had two negative PCRs, clearance, or symptom resolution. Produced via immunoSEQ multiplex PCR; TCRdb's table is partial and in-frame only. Seen here are a few hundred thousand clones, about 90% observed once, and the top ten hold around 3%. Trimming removed 4 bases at V and 2 bases at J, with 6 bases between. The germline gives CDR1 SQVTM, CDR2 ANQGSEA. The CDR3 is 11 residues long. The record originates from a study of blood T cell repertoires in COVID-19. Study summary: Acute and convalescent COVID-19 samples came from the United States, Italy and Spain. In each case, the material was cDNA or gDNA derived from T cells, B-cell-depleted T cells, or PBMCs.

The sequenced sample was PBMCs or T cells enriched from blood (not recorded which). This receptor was obtained from a woman aged 25 to 39 who had recovered from COVID-19. V gene TRBV29-1 combines with J gene TRBJ2-7, with TRBD1 as a possible D gene (6 bases). CDR3 amino acids: CSVGTAYEQYF. CDR3 sequence (DNA): TGCAGCGTTGGGACAGCCTACGAGCAGTACTTC.